The 2 T cell receptor beta chains below all came from one sample that was sequenced in a study of T cell repertoires in cytomegalovirus infection. TCRdb independently ran MiXCR on the reads; one entry per CDR3 protein. The sample lists approximately 700,000 distinct CDR3 sequences, 35% occurring once. The sequenced sample consisted of PBMCs. The receptors shown here come from a human donor in good health (CMV status not recorded). Some clones in this sample may be carry-over from other donors' samples.

This chain joins TRBV18 and TRBJ1-6; 7 nucleotides line up with TRBD1. J lost 3 bases, V lost 3 bases, and 2 bases had no gene match. CDR3 length: 15 amino acids. Germline CDR1 KGHSH, CDR2 LQKENI. This chain's CDR3 is CASSPGTVYNSPLHF. CDR3 nucleotides: TGTGCCAGCTCACCGGGGACAGTCTATAATTCACCCCTCCACTTT. The entire variable domain, with the rest obtained from reference TRBV18 and TRBJ1-6, is as follows: NAGVMQNPRHLVRRRGQEARLRCSPMKGHSHVYWYRQLPEEGLKFMVYLQKENIIDESGMPKERFSAEFPKEGPSILRIQQVVRGDSAAYFCASSPGTVYNSPLHFGNGTRLTVT.

This clonotype was observed a handful of times. The chain combines TRBV12-3 or TRBV12-4 with TRBJ1-1; TRBD1 might be the D (6 bases). The length of the CDR3 is 14 residues. Trimming stripped 5 bases from V and 5 bases from J, with 15 bases between. The DNA for the CDR3 is TGTGCCAGCAGTACACAGGGTTTTGGGACTGAAGCTTTCTTT. This gives the protein CASSTQGFGTEAFF.